The rows below give T cell receptor beta chains drawn from one sample of a study of graft-versus-host responses after intestinal transplantation. Only in-frame clones appear in the TCRdb table, and some are missing; sequencing was by immunoSEQ multiplex PCR. The data show 80,000 to 95,000 clones, 85% to 95% seen once. Which antigens these TCRs recognize remains unknown. Here the sequenced sample was unstimulated CD8+ T cells sorted from spleen or lymph node cells, taken before intestinal transplant. The receptors were gathered from a human donor who received an intestinal transplant. The CDR3 runs from the conserved cysteine through the conserved F or W. D genes are given only for firm matches. Rows may omit the clone size; those that give it use once, few, many or a size class.

>TRBJ1-2|once|NA|TRBV9
TGTGCCAGCAGCGGCCTGGGGGGTCAGAGCTATGGCTACACCTTC
CASSGLGGQSYGYTF
>TRBJ1-1|once|NA|TRBV7-6
TGTGCCAGCAGCTCACTGGGGGGGTCGAACACTGAAGCTTTCTTT
CASSSLGGSNTEAFF
>TRBJ2-1|NA|TRBD2|TRBV7-9
TGTGCCAGCAGCTTAGCCCTAGCGGTTACCTACAATGAGCAGTTCTTC
CASSLALAVTYNEQFF
>TRBJ2-3|NA|TRBD2|TRBV6-1
TGTGCCAGCAGTGGACGGACTAGCGGGGGGCCCGGCTGGCAGTATTTT
CASSGRTSGGPGWQYF
>TRBJ2-7|NA|TRBD1|TRBV27
TGTGCCAGCAGTTTAGCCGACTCCGACAGGGGCCCCTACGAGCAGTACTTC
CASSLADSDRGPYEQYF
>TRBJ2-3|NA|NA|TRBV7-8
TGTGCCAGCGAGCCCGGGACATCTAGCACAGATACGCAGTATTTT
CASEPGTSSTDTQYF
>TRBJ2-3|NA|NA|TRBV7-9
TGTGCCAGCAGCTTTCAGACGGGAGATACGCAGTATTTT
CASSFQTGDTQYF
>TRBJ2-1|NA|TRBD2|TRBV7-6
TGTGCCAGCAGCCCCACCCCCCAGCTAGCGGGGGGTCCCAGCTCCTACAATGAGCAGTTCTTC
CASSPTPQLAGGPSSYNEQFF
>TRBJ1-4|NA|NA|TRBV7-6
TGTGCCAGCAGTCTGTCAGGTGGAACTAATGAAAAACTGTTTTTT
CASSLSGGTNEKLFF
>TRBJ2-7|NA|TRBD2|TRBV9
TGTGCCAGCAGCGCCGGAGGGGCTAGCGGCTCCTACGAGCAGTACTTC
CASSAGGASGSYEQYF
>TRBJ1-5|NA|NA|TRBV7-2
TGTGCCAGCAGCCTACAGGTCAATCAGCCCCAGCATTTT
CASSLQVNQPQHF
>TRBJ2-5|once|TRBD1|TRBV6-1
TGTGCCAGCAGTACCGGGACAGGGGAAGAGACCCAGTACTTC
CASSTGTGEETQYF
>TRBJ2-3|once|NA|TRBV12-5
TGTGCTACGCTAGAAAATCTCGGTCCCCCGTATTTT
CATLENLGPPYF
>TRBJ1-1|NA|TRBD1|TRBV27
TGTGCCAGCAGTTTATCGTGGGACAGGGCGAACACTGAAGCTTTCTTT
CASSLSWDRANTEAFF
>TRBJ2-3|once|TRBD2|TRBV11-2
TGTGCCAGCAGCCCCCTAGCGGGGGGGTATACAGATACGCAGTATTTT
CASSPLAGGYTDTQYF
>TRBJ2-7|NA|NA|TRBV13
TGTGCCAGCAGCCACGGGGGCGAGCAGTACTTC
CASSHGGEQYF
>TRBJ1-2|NA|TRBD1|TRBV2
TGTGCCAGCAGTGACGAACAGGGGGTTTATGGCTACACCTTC
CASSDEQGVYGYTF
>TRBJ2-7|NA|NA|TRBV20-1
TGCAGTGTCCAGGGGCTACACGAGCAGTACTTC
CSVQGLHEQYF
>TRBJ2-3|NA|NA|TRBV30
TGTGCCTGGAATCCTAGCTGGGCAGATACGCAGTATTTT
CAWNPSWADTQYF
>TRBJ1-4|NA|NA|TRBV27
TGTGCCAGCAGCGCGTTCCCCCCAACTAATGAAAAACTGTTTTTT
CASSAFPPTNEKLFF
>TRBJ2-1|NA|TRBD2|TRBV7-2
TGTGCCAGCAGTTACGATAGCGGGTTGGACAATGAGCAGTTCTTC
CASSYDSGLDNEQFF
>TRBJ2-3|NA|NA|TRBV4-1
TGCGCCAGCAGCCAAGACCCATCGGGACAAAGCACAGATACGCAGTATTTT
CASSQDPSGQSTDTQYF
>TRBJ2-1|once|NA|TRBV25-1
TGTGCCAGCAGTCGCGGGGCGGGGGCTGATGAGCAGTTCTTC
CASSRGAGADEQFF
>TRBJ1-2|NA|TRBD1|TRBV7-2
TGTGCCAGCAGCTCAGACGGACAGGGGGGGAACTATGGCTACACCTTC
CASSSDGQGGNYGYTF
>TRBJ1-4|NA|NA|TRBV23-1
TGCGCCAGCAGTCAATGGGACACACTATATGAAAAACTGTTTTTT
CASSQWDTLYEKLFF
>TRBJ1-5|NA|NA|TRBV11-2
TGTGCCAGCAGCTTAGGGCCGGGGGGCCAGCCCCAGCATTTT
CASSLGPGGQPQHF
>TRBJ1-1|NA|NA|TRBV4-1
TGCGCCAGCAGCCAAATCATTTCGCAGGGGCTAGAAGCTTTCTTT
CASSQIISQGLEAFF
>TRBJ1-1|NA|NA|TRBV19
TGTGCCAGTAGTATAGGGCGGGGGGGATGGCCTGAAGCTTTCTTT
CASSIGRGGWPEAFF
>TRBJ1-3|NA|NA|TRBV25-1
TGTGCCACCAGTCTCGGAAACACCATATATTTT
CATSLGNTIYF
>TRBJ2-3|NA|TRBD2|TRBV27
TGTGCCAGCAGTCCCGGGACTAGCGGGTACGATACGCAGTATTTT
CASSPGTSGYDTQYF
>TRBJ2-3|NA|NA|TRBV4-3
TGCGCCAGCAGCCAAGAGGGAGTAAGCACAGATACGCAGTATTTT
CASSQEGVSTDTQYF
>TRBJ2-7|NA|NA|TRBV11-2
TGTGCCAGCAGCTTTGGGTTCGGGTACGAGCAGTACTTC
CASSFGFGYEQYF
>TRBJ2-6|NA|TRBD1|TRBV5-1
TGCGCCAGCAGCTCGTACCGGACAGGAGCTGGGGCCAACGTCCTGACTTTC
CASSSYRTGAGANVLTF
>TRBJ2-7|NA|TRBD2|TRBV30
TGTGCCTGGAGTCCGGGGGGTAACGAGCAGTACTTC
CAWSPGGNEQYF
>TRBJ2-1|NA|NA|TRBV7-2
TGTGCCAGCAGCTTAAACAGGGACAATGAGCAGTTCTTC
CASSLNRDNEQFF
>TRBJ2-7|NA|TRBD1|TRBV29-1
TGCAGCGCCCGACAGGGGCACTCCTACGAGCAGTACTTC
CSARQGHSYEQYF
>TRBJ2-1|NA|TRBD1|TRBV19
TGTGCCAGTAGTATCGGACAGGGAGCCTACAATGAGCAGTTCTTC
CASSIGQGAYNEQFF
>TRBJ2-7|NA|NA|TRBV4-3
TGCGCCAGCAGCCAAGTTGAAGGGGCTTCCTACGAGCAGTACTTC
CASSQVEGASYEQYF
>TRBJ1-1|NA|NA|TRBV5-1
TGCGCCAGCAGCTTCGCAGGGGTAAGAGGGGCTGAAGCTTTCTTT
CASSFAGVRGAEAFF